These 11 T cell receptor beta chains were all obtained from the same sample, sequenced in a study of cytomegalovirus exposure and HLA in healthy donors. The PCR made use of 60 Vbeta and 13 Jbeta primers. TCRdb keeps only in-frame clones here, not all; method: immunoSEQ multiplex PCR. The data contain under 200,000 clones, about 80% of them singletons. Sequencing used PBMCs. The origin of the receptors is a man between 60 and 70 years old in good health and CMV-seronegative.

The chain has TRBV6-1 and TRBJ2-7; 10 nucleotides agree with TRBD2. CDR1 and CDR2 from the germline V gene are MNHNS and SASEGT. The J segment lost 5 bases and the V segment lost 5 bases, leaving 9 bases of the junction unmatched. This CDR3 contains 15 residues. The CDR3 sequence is CASSPEAGGINEQYF. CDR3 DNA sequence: TGTGCCAGCAGTCCGGAAGCGGGAGGGATAAACGAGCAGTACTTC.

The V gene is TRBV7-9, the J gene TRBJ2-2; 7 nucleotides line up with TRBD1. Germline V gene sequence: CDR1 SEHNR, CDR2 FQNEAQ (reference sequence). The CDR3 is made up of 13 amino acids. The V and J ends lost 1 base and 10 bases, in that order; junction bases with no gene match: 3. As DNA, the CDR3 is TGTGCCAGCAGCTTAGGACAGGGTACGGAGCTGTTTTTT. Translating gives CASSLGQGTELFF.

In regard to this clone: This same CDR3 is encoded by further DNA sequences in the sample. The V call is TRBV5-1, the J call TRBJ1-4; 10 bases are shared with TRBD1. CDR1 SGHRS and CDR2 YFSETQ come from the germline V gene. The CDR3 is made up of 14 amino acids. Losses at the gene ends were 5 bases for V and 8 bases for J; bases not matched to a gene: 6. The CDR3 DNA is TGCGCCAGCAGAACCGGGACAGGGGTCGAAAAACTGTTTTTT. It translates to CASRTGTGVEKLFF.

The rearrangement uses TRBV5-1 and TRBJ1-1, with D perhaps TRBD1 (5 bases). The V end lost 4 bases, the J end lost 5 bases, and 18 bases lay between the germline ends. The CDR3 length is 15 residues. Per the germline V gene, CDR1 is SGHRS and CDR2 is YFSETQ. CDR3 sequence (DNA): TGCGCCAGCAGCGAAAACGGGGGGGAGAAGACTGAAGCTTTCTTT. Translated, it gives CASSENGGEKTEAFF.

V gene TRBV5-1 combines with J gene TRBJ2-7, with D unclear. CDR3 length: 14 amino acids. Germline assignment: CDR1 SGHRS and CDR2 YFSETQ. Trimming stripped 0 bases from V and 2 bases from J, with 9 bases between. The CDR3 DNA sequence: TGCGCCAGCAGCTTGGGCAGTCTTGCCTACGAGCAGTACTTC. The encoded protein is CASSLGSLAYEQYF.

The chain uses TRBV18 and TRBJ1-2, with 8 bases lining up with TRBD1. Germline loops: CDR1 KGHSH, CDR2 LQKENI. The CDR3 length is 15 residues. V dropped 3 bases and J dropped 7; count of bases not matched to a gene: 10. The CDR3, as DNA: TGTGCCAGCTCACCGGAACAGACAGGGGCCCGTGGCTACACCTTC. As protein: CASSPEQTGARGYTF.

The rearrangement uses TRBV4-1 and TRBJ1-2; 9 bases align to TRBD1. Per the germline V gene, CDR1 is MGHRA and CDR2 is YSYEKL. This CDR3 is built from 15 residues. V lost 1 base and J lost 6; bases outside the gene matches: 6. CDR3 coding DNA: TGCGCCAGCAGCCAAGGCCGGGACAGGGTACATGGCTACACCTTC. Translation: CASSQGRDRVHGYTF.

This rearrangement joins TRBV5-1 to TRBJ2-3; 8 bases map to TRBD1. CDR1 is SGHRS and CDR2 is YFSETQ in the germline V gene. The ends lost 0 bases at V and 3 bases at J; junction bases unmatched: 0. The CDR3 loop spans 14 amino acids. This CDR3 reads CASSLDRGTDTQYF. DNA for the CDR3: TGCGCCAGCAGCTTGGACAGGGGGACAGATACGCAGTATTTT.

As DNA, the CDR3 is TGTGCCAGCAGCTTAGTGGCAGGGTGGAGCACTGAAGCTTTCTTT. Its translation: CASSLVAGWSTEAFF. The rearrangement uses TRBV11-2 and TRBJ1-1; weak D call: TRBD1 (5 bases). The V gene's germline CDR1 is SGHAT and CDR2 FQNNGV. This CDR3 has 15 residues. V dropped 1 base and J dropped 4 bases, with 13 bases sitting between them.

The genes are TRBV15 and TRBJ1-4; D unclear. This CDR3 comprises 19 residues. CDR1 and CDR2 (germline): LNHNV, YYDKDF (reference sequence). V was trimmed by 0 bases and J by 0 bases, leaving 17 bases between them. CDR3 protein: CATSRDPPRVNATNEKLFF. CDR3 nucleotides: TGTGCCACCAGCAGAGACCCGCCTCGGGTAAATGCAACTAATGAAAAACTGTTTTTT.

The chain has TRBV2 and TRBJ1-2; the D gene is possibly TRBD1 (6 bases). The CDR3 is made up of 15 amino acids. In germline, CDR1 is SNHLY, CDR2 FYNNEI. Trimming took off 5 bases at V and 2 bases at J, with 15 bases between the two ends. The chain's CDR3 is CASSPEGGRNYGYTF. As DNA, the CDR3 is TGTGCCAGCAGTCCAGAGGGGGGGAGGAACTATGGCTACACCTTC. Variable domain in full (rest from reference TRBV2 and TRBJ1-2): EPEVTQTPSHQVTQMGQEVILRCVPISNHLYFYWYRQILGQKVEFLVSFYNNEISEKSEIFDDQFSVERPDGSNFTLKIRSTKLEDSAMYFCASSPEGGRNYGYTFGSGTRLTVV.